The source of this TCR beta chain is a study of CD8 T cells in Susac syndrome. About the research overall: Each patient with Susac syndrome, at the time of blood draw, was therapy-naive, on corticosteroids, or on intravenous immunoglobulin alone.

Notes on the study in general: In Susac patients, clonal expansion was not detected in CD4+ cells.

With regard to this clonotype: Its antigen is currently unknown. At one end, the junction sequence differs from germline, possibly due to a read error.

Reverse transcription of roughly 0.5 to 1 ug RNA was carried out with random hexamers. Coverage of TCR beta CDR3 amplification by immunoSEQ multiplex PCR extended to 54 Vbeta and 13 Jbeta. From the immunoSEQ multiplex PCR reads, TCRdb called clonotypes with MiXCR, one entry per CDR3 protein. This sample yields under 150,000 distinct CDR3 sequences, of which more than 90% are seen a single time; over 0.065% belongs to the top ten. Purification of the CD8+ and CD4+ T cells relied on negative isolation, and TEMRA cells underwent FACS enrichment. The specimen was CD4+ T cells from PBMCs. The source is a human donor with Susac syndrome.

CDR3 bases: TGTGCCAGCAGCGTAACGGGAGATAGCACAGATACGCAGTATTTT. Protein sequence: CASSVTGDSTDTQYF. This chain joins TRBV7-3 and TRBJ2-3; tentative D call: TRBD2 (6 bases). This CDR3 is 15 amino acids long. The germline V gene has CDR1 SGHTA and CDR2 FQGTGA.